This T cell receptor (beta chain) is from a study of OX40 agonist ivuxolimab in advanced cancers. Clones were sequenced by immunoSEQ multiplex PCR, and TCRdb holds only the in-frame ones, with some missing. The sample has 73,000 or so clones; roughly 85% are singletons. V was trimmed by 2 bases and J by 7 bases, leaving 8 bases between them. Per germline, CDR1 SGHAT and CDR2 FQDESV (reference sequence). The CDR3 runs to 12 residues. The TCR originated in an adult with an advanced solid tumor such as melanoma, head and neck, liver or kidney cancer. The sequences come from CD4+ or CD8+ T cells sorted from blood, collected in a trial of the OX40 agonist ivuxolimab. J is TRBJ1-1 and V is TRBV11-1; D is uncertain. The CDR3 reads CASSLNRDEAFF. The CDR3 DNA is TGTGCCAGCAGCTTAAACCGAGATGAAGCTTTCTTT.